A selection of T cell receptor beta chains follows, all from one sample in a study of T cells in Graves' hyperthyroidism and ophthalmopathy. MiXCR, run by TCRdb on the multiplex PCR reads, gives a single entry per CDR3 protein. The sample yields 550,000 to 600,000 distinct CDR3 sequences, more than 45% seen once. The sample taken for sequencing was peripheral blood or thyroid tissue (not recorded which). These receptors were collected from an adult woman with Graves' disease, either hyperthyroidism or ophthalmopathy (not recorded which). CDR3s include the opening cysteine and the closing phenylalanine or tryptophan. The D gene is left open where the match is weak. A clone size is listed for some rows: how often the clone was seen (once, few, many), or a class if it is expanded.

d_call clone_size j_call v_call cdr3_nt cdr3_aa
TRBD1 NA TRBJ1-3 TRBV30 TGTGCCGGGGACAGGGCGCACTCTGGAAACACCATATATTTT CAGDRAHSGNTIYF
NA NA TRBJ1-2 TRBV15 TGTGCCACCAGCAGCATGGGGGCTAACTATGGCTACACCTTC CATSSMGANYGYTF
NA many TRBJ1-1 TRBV2 TGTGCCAGCAGTGAGTTGAGGGCACCGGCGGCTTTCTTT CASSELRAPAAFF
TRBD1 NA TRBJ1-2 TRBV12-3/TRBV12-4 TGTGCCAGCAATCCGGGACAGGGACACTATGGCTACACCTTC CASNPGQGHYGYTF
TRBD1 NA TRBJ2-7 TRBV11-2 TGTGCCAGCAGCCCATTAGGCGCAGGGACAGGTCGATCCTACGAGCAGTACTTC CASSPLGAGTGRSYEQYF
TRBD2 NA TRBJ2-7 TRBV15 TGTGCCACCAGCACCGAGCGGGGGTCCTACGAGCAGTACTTC CATSTERGSYEQYF
NA many TRBJ1-3 TRBV20-1 TGCAGTGCAGCAGGATCTGGAAACACCATATATTTT CSAAGSGNTIYF
TRBD1 many TRBJ1-2 TRBV7-2 TGTGCCAGCAGCCCCCGAGGACAGGGCTATGGCTACACCTTC CASSPRGQGYGYTF
TRBD1 NA TRBJ1-4 TRBV11-2 TGTGCCAGCAGCTTGGCAGGGGGCGAAGGTGAAAAACTGTTTTTT CASSLAGGEGEKLFF
TRBD1 many TRBJ2-7 TRBV4-2 TGTGCCAGCAGCCGGACGGGACAGGGAAGTTACGAGCAGTACTTC CASSRTGQGSYEQYF
NA many TRBJ2-6 TRBV6-4 TGTGCCAGCAGTGATGGAGGTACTGGGGCCAACGTCCTGACTTTC CASSDGGTGANVLTF